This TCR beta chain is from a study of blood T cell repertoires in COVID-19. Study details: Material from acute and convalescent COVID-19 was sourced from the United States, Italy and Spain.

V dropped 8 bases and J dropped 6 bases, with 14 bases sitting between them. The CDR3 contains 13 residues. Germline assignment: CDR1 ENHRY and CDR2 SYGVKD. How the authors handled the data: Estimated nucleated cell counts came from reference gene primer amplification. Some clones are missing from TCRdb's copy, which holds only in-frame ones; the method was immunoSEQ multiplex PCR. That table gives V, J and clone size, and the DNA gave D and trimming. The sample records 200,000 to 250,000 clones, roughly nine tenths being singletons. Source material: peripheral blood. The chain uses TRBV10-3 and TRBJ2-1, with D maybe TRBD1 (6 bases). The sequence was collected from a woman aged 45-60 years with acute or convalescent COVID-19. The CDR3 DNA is TGTGCCATCGAACGGGACATTGGCAATGAGCAGTTCTTC. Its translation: CAIERDIGNEQFF.